The source of this TCR beta chain is a study of cytomegalovirus exposure and HLA in healthy donors. At the level of the study: There were 117 million unique TCR beta sequences, drawn from about 179 million T cells, in an earlier analysis. Study observations and caveats: HLA-A and HLA-B allele assignments for most subjects were reportedly predicted accurately using TCR beta sequences.

With 60 Vbeta and 13 Jbeta primers, the PCR was carried out. The repertoire was sequenced with immunoSEQ multiplex PCR; TCRdb's copy has only in-frame clones and lacks some. Counted here are hundreds of thousands of clones, 65% to 85% occurring once; the ten biggest clones make up under 3%. With 5 bases clipped from V and 4 bases from J, the junction kept 9 bases outside the gene matches. The CDR3 sequence is 15 residues long. Germline CDR1 reads MNHNS; CDR2 reads SASEGT. This clone was seen only a few times. Its target is not known. The sequenced sample consisted of PBMCs. This sequence joins TRBV6-1 and TRBJ2-5; TRBD2 aligns across 8 bases. The source of this sequence is a female donor in good health and CMV-seronegative. In nucleotides, the CDR3 is TGTGCCAGCAGTACAGAACTAGCGGCCATAGAGACCCAGTACTTC. This encodes CASSTELAAIETQYF.